The 12 T cell receptor beta chains below were found in one sample sequenced in a study of T cells after posttransplantation cyclophosphamide. Sampled 1 year posttransplant, controls received myeloablative marrow transplants, methotrexate and a calcineurin inhibitor. Some clones are missing from TCRdb's copy, which holds only in-frame ones; the method was immunoSEQ multiplex PCR. The sample carries approximately 16,000 clones, roughly 91% recorded once. This specimen consisted of PBMCs, obtained after an allogeneic stem cell transplant with a calcineurin inhibitor and methotrexate. The receptors were sampled from a male patient aged 50 or older who received an allogeneic stem cell transplant from an unrelated donor, was CMV-positive, and had chronic GVHD only. Some T cells may be transferred from the graft donor.

This clone was seen once. The chain links TRBV4-3 to TRBJ2-3; D gene uncertain. The CDR3 is made up of 13 amino acids. V shed 6 bases and J shed 5 bases, with 12 bases lying between them. Germline loops: CDR1 LGHNA, CDR2 YSLEER. The CDR3 loop reads CASSLRVGDTQYF. Written as DNA, the CDR3 is TGCGCCAGCAGTTTACGGGTTGGAGATACGCAGTATTTT.

J is TRBJ1-2 and V is TRBV9; no clear D gene. Trimming pared 2 bases from V and 7 bases from J, leaving 15 bases between. Germline values: CDR1 SGDLS, CDR2 YYNGEE. There are 14 residues in the CDR3. The CDR3 sequence: CASSVGAADPGYTF. The CDR3 coding sequence is TGTGCCAGCAGCGTTGGAGCGGCCGACCCTGGCTACACCTTC.

This rearrangement joins TRBV6-4 to TRBJ1-2; the match to TRBD1 covers 8 bases. The germline CDR1 and CDR2 sequences are MRHNA and SNTAGT. Germline trimming cut 3 bases from V and 2 bases from J; bases unmatched to any gene: 5. The CDR3 loop spans 15 amino acids. CDR3 nucleotides: TGTGCCAGCAGTGATCATGGACAGGGAAACTATGGCTACACCTTC. As protein: CASSDHGQGNYGYTF.

The DNA for the CDR3 is TGTGCCAGTAGTATAGTCATGTTAGCGGGGGAAAATGAGCAGTTCTTC. Protein product: CASSIVMLAGENEQFF. The chain is built from TRBV19 and TRBJ2-1, with 9 bases matching TRBD2. The trim removed 1 base at V and 7 bases at J, leaving 8 bases unmatched. There are 16 residues in the CDR3. Germline lookup yields CDR1 LNHDA and CDR2 SQIVND (reference sequence).

The CDR3 DNA is TGTGCCAGTAAGGGTCCAGCGGGGGACCCGTATACGCAGTATTTT. Its translation is CASKGPAGDPYTQYF. The rearrangement links TRBV19 to TRBJ2-3; 8 bases agree with TRBD2. The CDR3 contains 15 residues. The germline V gene has CDR1 LNHDA and CDR2 SQIVND (reference sequence). Losses at the gene ends were 7 bases for V and 7 bases for J; bases not matched to a gene: 13.

The V gene is TRBV4-1, the J gene TRBJ2-2, with 7 nucleotides matching TRBD1. The CDR3 runs to 15 residues. J gave up 4 bases and V 5 bases, and 7 bases lay outside the gene matches. The germline V gene has CDR1 MGHRA and CDR2 YSYEKL. The CDR3 region is CASSVGQASTGELFF. CDR3 coding DNA: TGCGCCAGCAGCGTCGGACAGGCTAGCACCGGGGAGCTGTTTTTT.

The J gene is TRBJ2-1, the V gene TRBV5-1; 8 nucleotides match TRBD1. In germline, CDR1 is SGHRS, CDR2 YFSETQ. With 3 bases clipped from V and 6 bases from J, the junction kept 8 bases outside the gene matches. This CDR3 is built from 15 residues. The CDR3 DNA follows: TGCGCCAGCAGCTCAATCGGACAGGGAGGCAATGAGCAGTTCTTC. This encodes CASSSIGQGGNEQFF.

The chain recombines TRBV4-1 with TRBJ2-5; TRBD2 matches 8 bases. Trimming cost V 3 bases and J 3 bases; bases outside gene matches: 12. The CDR3 loop spans 17 amino acids. Germline values: CDR1 MGHRA, CDR2 YSYEKL. CDR3 coding DNA: TGCGCCAGCAGCCAGGACCCCCAGCGGGGGCTGAAAGAGACCCAGTACTTC. Translated, it gives CASSQDPQRGLKETQYF.

The V gene is TRBV2, the J gene TRBJ2-1, with 10 positions matching TRBD2. The V segment lost 8 bases and the J segment 8 bases; nucleotides outside the gene matches: 6. There are 13 residues in the CDR3. Germline values: CDR1 SNHLY, CDR2 FYNNEI. The CDR3 bases are TGTGCCAGCTCTAGCGGGGGTAGAGATGAGCAGTTCTTC. It yields the protein CASSSGGRDEQFF.

This clone has a single count. J is TRBJ2-7 and V is TRBV6-5; 8 bases are shared with TRBD2. Germline assignment: CDR1 MNHEY and CDR2 SVGAGI. This CDR3 is 14 amino acids long. The V gene end was trimmed by 6 bases and the J gene end by 1 base; junction bases not matched to a gene: 5. The CDR3 here is CASRVGGDSYEQYF. In nucleotides, the CDR3 is TGTGCCAGCAGAGTCGGGGGGGATTCCTACGAGCAGTACTTC.

The V and J genes are TRBV28 and TRBJ2-7, with D unresolved. V lost 6 bases and J lost 5, with 11 bases in between. CDR1 is MDHEN and CDR2 is SYDVKM in the germline V gene. The CDR3 has 12 residues. Written as DNA, the CDR3 is TGTGCCAGCAGCCAAAACACCGACGAGCAGTACTTC. Translation gives CASSQNTDEQYF.

The chain uses TRBV7-9 and TRBJ2-5; 8 nucleotides match TRBD1. Losses at the gene ends were 1 base for V and 4 bases for J; bases not matched to a gene: 11. The CDR3 sequence is 17 residues long. Germline V gene sequence: CDR1 SEHNR, CDR2 FQNEAQ (reference sequence). The CDR3 protein is CASSLGEGRGQGETQYF. The CDR3, as DNA: TGTGCCAGCAGCTTAGGGGAAGGCAGGGGGCAAGGAGAGACCCAGTACTTC.